Each of the 23 T cell receptor beta chains below was sequenced from the same sample in a study of cytomegalovirus exposure and HLA in healthy donors. The PCR ran on 60 Vbeta and 13 Jbeta primers. Profiled with immunoSEQ multiplex PCR; TCRdb holds only in-frame clones, not every one. The profile shows roughly 250,000 clones, about four fifths of them singletons. The specimen was PBMCs. These receptors were obtained from a middle-aged woman in good health and CMV-seropositive.

The rearrangement uses TRBV4-1 and TRBJ2-6; a possible D gene is TRBD1 (6 bases). Trimming removed 0 bases at V and 0 bases at J, with 15 bases between. CDR3 length: 19 residues. The germline V gene has CDR1 MGHRA and CDR2 YSYEKL. CDR3 DNA sequence: TGCGCCAGCAGCCAAGATAGGAGGACAGAGCGCTCTGGGGCCAACGTCCTGACTTTC. Translation: CASSQDRRTERSGANVLTF.

This clone has a handful of counts. The chain joins TRBV5-1 to TRBJ2-5; TRBD2 matches at 7 bases. The CDR3 covers 18 residues. Germline values: CDR1 SGHRS, CDR2 YFSETQ. Losses at the gene ends were 1 base for V and 1 base for J; bases not matched to a gene: 13. The CDR3 region is CASSLRLTSAPGQETQYF. The CDR3 DNA reads TGCGCCAGCAGCTTGAGGCTAACTAGCGCGCCCGGCCAAGAGACCCAGTACTTC. Supplemented by reference TRBV5-1 and TRBJ2-5, the full variable domain reads KAGVTQTPRYLIKTRGQQVTLSCSPISGHRSVSWYQQTPGQGLQFLFEYFSETQRNKGNFPGRFSGRQFSNSRSEMNVSTLELGDSALYLCASSLRLTSAPGQETQYFGPGTRLLVL.

This sequence joins TRBV7-9 and TRBJ2-2; perhaps TRBD1 as D (6 bases). CDR3 length: 15 residues. The V and J ends lost 11 bases and 3 bases respectively, with 19 bases between them. Germline CDR1 and CDR2: SEHNR and FQNEAQ (reference sequence). CDR3 in DNA: TGTGCCCTTCGAGAGGGGGTCGGGTACACCGGGGAGCTGTTTTTT. Translating gives CALREGVGYTGELFF.

The J gene is TRBJ1-1, the V gene TRBV18; TRBD1 might be the D (6 bases). V lost 8 bases, J lost 1 base, and 17 bases lay in between. CDR3 length: 15 residues. The germline gives CDR1 KGHSH, CDR2 LQKENI. CDR3 bases: TGTGCCAGCGGGGGGGAGACAGGACCGAACACTGAAGCTTTCTTT. Protein product: CASGGETGPNTEAFF.

CDR3 DNA: TGTGCCAGCAGCCCACAAACAGGGGCCTACGAGCAGTACTTC. This codes for CASSPQTGAYEQYF. The chain carries TRBV7-2 and TRBJ2-7; 7 nucleotides agree with TRBD1. CDR3 length equals 14 residues. Germline assignment: CDR1 SGHTA and CDR2 FQGNSA. With 5 bases clipped from V and 2 bases from J, the junction kept 6 bases outside the gene matches.

This clone was detected only once. This rearrangement joins TRBV6-5 to TRBJ1-1; 9 bases agree with TRBD1. With V trimmed by 2 bases and J by 0 bases, 4 bases remained unmatched. The germline V gene encodes CDR1 MNHEY and CDR2 SVGAGI. This CDR3 is built from 16 residues. This CDR3 is CASSYGTGTLNTEAFF. CDR3 nucleotides: TGTGCCAGCAGTTACGGGACAGGGACACTGAACACTGAAGCTTTCTTT.

The chain links TRBV7-9 to TRBJ2-1; 7 bases map to TRBD2. Trimming took 2 bases from V and 5 from J; bases not matched to a gene: 9. The CDR3 is 16 residues long. Per germline, CDR1 SEHNR and CDR2 FQNEAQ (reference sequence). This chain's CDR3 is CASSLFRGTNDNEQFF. For the CDR3, the DNA is TGTGCCAGCAGCTTATTCCGGGGGACTAACGACAATGAGCAGTTCTTC.

The chain has TRBV7-3 and TRBJ2-1; 8 nucleotides match TRBD2. Germline CDR1 and CDR2: SGHTA and FQGTGA. This CDR3 comprises 15 residues. V lost 6 bases to trimming and J lost 1 base; unmatched junction nucleotides: 5. CDR3 sequence: CASRVSGRSYNEQFF. The CDR3 region has the DNA TGTGCCAGCAGGGTCAGCGGGAGATCCTACAATGAGCAGTTCTTC.

The chain carries TRBV7-8 and TRBJ1-1; D remains ambiguous. This CDR3 contains 11 residues. The germline CDR1 and CDR2 sequences are SGHVS and FQNEAQ. The ends were cut back, 4 bases at V and 6 bases at J, with 6 bases in the middle. CDR3 protein: CASSSSPEAFF. DNA of the CDR3: TGTGCCAGCAGCTCTTCCCCTGAAGCTTTCTTT. Full variable domain (remainder filled in from reference TRBV7-8 and TRBJ1-1): GAGVSQSPRYKVAKRGQDVALRCDPISGHVSLFWYQQALGQGPEFLTYFQNEAQLDKSGLPSDRFFAERPEGSVSTLKIQRTQQEDSAVYLCASSSSPEAFFGQGTRLTVV.

J is TRBJ2-1 and V is TRBV5-1; TRBD2 matches 13 bases. This CDR3 contains 16 residues. Per germline, CDR1 SGHRS and CDR2 YFSETQ. The V segment lost 0 bases and the J segment 6 bases; nucleotides outside the gene matches: 3. CDR3 sequence: CASSLAGTSGINEQFF. The CDR3 coding sequence is TGCGCCAGCAGCTTGGCGGGGACTAGCGGGATCAATGAGCAGTTCTTC. The full variable domain, rest sourced from reference TRBV5-1 and TRBJ2-1, is KAGVTQTPRYLIKTRGQQVTLSCSPISGHRSVSWYQQTPGQGLQFLFEYFSETQRNKGNFPGRFSGRQFSNSRSEMNVSTLELGDSALYLCASSLAGTSGINEQFFGPGTRLTVL.

CDR3 nucleotide sequence: TGTGCCAGTAGTACAGGGACTTTCAGCTACGAGCAGTACTTC. Its translation: CASSTGTFSYEQYF. The chain recombines TRBV19 with TRBJ2-7, with a possible D match to TRBD2 (6 bases). The CDR3 is made up of 14 amino acids. Germline V gene lookup returns CDR1 LNHDA and CDR2 SQIVND (reference sequence). V lost 4 bases and J lost 3, with 13 bases in between.

This chain joins TRBV2 and TRBJ2-3; TRBD2 aligns across 7 bases. The CDR3 sequence is 15 residues long. Germline V lookup: CDR1 SNHLY, CDR2 FYNNEI. The V and J ends lost 3 bases and 1 base, in that order; junction bases with no gene match: 4. The CDR3 spells CASSDASGGTDTQYF. Written as DNA, the CDR3 is TGTGCCAGCAGTGACGCTAGCGGAGGCACAGATACGCAGTATTTT.

V and J are TRBV6-6 and TRBJ2-7; 7 bases align to TRBD1. Trimming took 2 bases from V and 3 from J; bases not matched to a gene: 10. The CDR3 is 16 residues long. CDR1 and CDR2 from the germline V gene are MNHNY and SVGAGI (reference sequence). Written as DNA, the CDR3 is TGTGCCAGCAGTTACGGGGGTGCCCGGGACAGCTACGAGCAGTACTTC. Its protein is CASSYGGARDSYEQYF.

The genes are TRBV9 and TRBJ1-2; TRBD1 agrees at 9 bases. Germline values: CDR1 SGDLS, CDR2 YYNGEE. The ends lost 3 bases at V and 6 bases at J; junction bases unmatched: 9. The CDR3 totals 15 residues. DNA of the CDR3: TGTGCCAGCAGCGGCAAACAGGGGGCGCGGCATGGCTACACCTTC. Amino acids: CASSGKQGARHGYTF.

The gene calls are TRBV6-5 and TRBJ1-1; 8 bases map to TRBD1. The CDR3 consists of 14 residues. The V and J ends lost 2 bases and 1 base, in that order; junction bases with no gene match: 0. Germline assignment: CDR1 MNHEY and CDR2 SVGAGI. The CDR3 sequence is CASSYQGANTEAFF. CDR3 in DNA: TGTGCCAGCAGTTACCAGGGGGCGAACACTGAAGCTTTCTTT.

The chain employs TRBV30 and TRBJ2-1; 7 nucleotides agree with TRBD2. J lost 3 bases, V lost 6 bases, and 5 bases had no gene match. This CDR3 comprises 13 residues. Per the germline V gene, CDR1 is GTSNPN and CDR2 is SVGIG (reference sequence). CDR3 sequence (DNA): TGTGCCTGTACTAGCGTTCTCTACAATGAGCAGTTCTTC. Amino acid sequence: CACTSVLYNEQFF.

CDR3 in amino acids: CASSFGQGNYGYTF. The CDR3 coding sequence is TGTGCCAGCAGCTTTGGACAGGGGAACTATGGCTACACCTTC. This sequence joins TRBV5-4 and TRBJ1-2; 9 bases agree with TRBD1. Germline CDR1 is SGHNT and CDR2 is YYREEE (reference sequence). With V trimmed by 2 bases and J by 2 bases, 1 base remained unmatched. This CDR3 has 14 residues.

The V and J genes are TRBV5-1 and TRBJ1-6, with D possibly TRBD1 on 5 matching bases. Germline lookup yields CDR1 SGHRS and CDR2 YFSETQ. This CDR3 is 16 amino acids long. Between the trimmed V and J ends, which lost 0 bases and 9 bases, there was a span of 16 bases. CDR3 coding DNA: TGCGCCAGCAGCTTGGCCGGGACTGGTCTGGGTTCACCCCTCCACTTT. Protein product: CASSLAGTGLGSPLHF.

The chain carries TRBV7-6 and TRBJ2-7; weak D call: TRBD2 (5 bases). The CDR3 runs to 13 residues. The V gene's germline CDR1 is SGHVS and CDR2 FNYEAQ. V was pared by 0 bases and J by 7 bases, with 10 bases between. The CDR3 loop is CASSLARVGEQYF. Written as DNA, the CDR3 is TGTGCCAGCAGCTTAGCGCGGGTTGGGGAGCAGTACTTC.

This sequence joins TRBV19 and TRBJ1-4; 7 bases fit TRBD1. Per germline, CDR1 LNHDA and CDR2 SQIVND (reference sequence). J was trimmed by 6 bases and V by 5 bases; bases with no gene match: 6. The CDR3 is made up of 14 amino acids. CDR3: CASSVGTADEKLFF. As DNA, the CDR3 is TGTGCCAGTAGTGTCGGGACAGCAGATGAAAAACTGTTTTTT.

The J gene is TRBJ2-7, the V gene TRBV10-3; 11 bases are shared with TRBD2. J was trimmed by 2 bases and V by 3 bases; bases with no gene match: 9. Germline loops: CDR1 ENHRY, CDR2 SYGVKD. There are 17 residues in the CDR3. The CDR3, as DNA: TGTGCCATCAGTGACGTAGTGGGGACTAGCGGACCCTACGAGCAGTACTTC. Its protein product is CAISDVVGTSGPYEQYF.

The chain combines TRBV5-6 with TRBJ2-7; the D gene is possibly TRBD1 (6 bases). CDR1 SGHDT and CDR2 YYEEEE come from the germline V gene. This CDR3 is 13 amino acids long. The V end was cut by 4 bases, the J end by 0 bases, with 8 bases between. CDR3 residues: CASSQGLSYEQYF. CDR3 nucleotides: TGTGCCAGCAGCCAGGGGCTCTCCTACGAGCAGTACTTC.

The chain recombines TRBV15 with TRBJ2-2; 11 bases are shared with TRBD2. V trimming: 6 bases; J trimming: 4 bases; junction bases outside the gene matches: 10. This CDR3 contains 17 residues. Per germline, CDR1 LNHNV and CDR2 YYDKDF (reference sequence). This chain's CDR3 is CATRAAGGLAGTGELFF. CDR3 nucleotides: TGTGCCACCAGGGCGGCGGGAGGACTAGCGGGCACCGGGGAGCTGTTTTTT. Using reference TRBV15 and TRBJ2-2 for the parts outside the CDR3, the full variable domain is DAMVIQNPRYQVTQFGKPVTLSCSQTLNHNVMYWYQQKSSQAPKLLFHYYDKDFNNEADTPDNFQSRRPNTSFCFLDIRSPGLGDTAMYLCATRAAGGLAGTGELFFGEGSRLTVL.